What follows are 21 T cell receptor beta chains derived from one specimen sequenced in a study of shared clonotypes between healthy human individuals. Sequencing used immunoSEQ multiplex PCR; TCRdb keeps in-frame clones, though not all of them. The sample contains 850,000 to 1,200,000 clones, 75% of which appear only once. The sample comprised memory CD4+ T cells sorted from blood. Subset specified: CD45RA-negative fraction. These receptor sequences come from a man aged 18 to 29 in good health.

In DNA form, the CDR3 reads TGTGCCAGCAGCCCCCCCGGGAGCGGCTACGAGCAGTACTTC. It translates to CASSPPGSGYEQYF. The V and J genes are TRBV7-9 and TRBJ2-7, with D possibly matching TRBD2 (6 bases). This CDR3 comprises 14 residues. Trimming took off 5 bases at V and 3 bases at J, with 14 bases between the two ends. Germline CDR1 and CDR2: SEHNR and FQNEAQ (reference sequence).

This chain connects TRBV14 to TRBJ2-1, with 11 nucleotides matching TRBD2. The CDR3 runs to 16 residues. V was pared by 4 bases and J by 3 bases, with 5 bases of the junction left unmatched. The V gene's germline CDR1 is SGHDN and CDR2 FVKESK. DNA for the CDR3: TGTGCCAGCAGCCCGCTAGCGGGGGGACTCTACAATGAGCAGTTCTTC. Protein: CASSPLAGGLYNEQFF.

This clone has more than one count but fewer than ten. This sample includes further DNA sequences coding for the same CDR3. The chain combines TRBV30 with TRBJ1-2; no definite D call. Trimming pared 1 base from V and 5 bases from J, leaving 5 bases between. The CDR3 sequence is 11 residues long. Germline V gene data show CDR1 as GTSNPN and CDR2 as SVGIG (reference sequence). CDR3 residues: CAWSGTYGYTF. The CDR3 coding sequence is TGTGCCTGGAGTGGAACTTATGGCTACACCTTC.

The gene calls are TRBV4-3 and TRBJ2-5, with 9 bases aligning to TRBD1. Per germline, CDR1 LGHNA and CDR2 YSLEER. J was trimmed by 1 base and V by 4 bases; bases with no gene match: 7. The CDR3 sequence is 16 residues long. As DNA, the CDR3 is TGCGCCAGCAGCCTTCTGGGACAGGGCGCCCAAGAGACCCAGTACTTC. Protein: CASSLLGQGAQETQYF.

V gene TRBV5-1 combines with J gene TRBJ1-1; 7 bases fit TRBD1. Germline loops: CDR1 SGHRS, CDR2 YFSETQ. The ends lost 4 bases at V and 8 bases at J; junction bases unmatched: 8. The CDR3 loop spans 13 amino acids. The CDR3 DNA reads as TGCGCCAGCAGCAAACTCGGACAGGCGGAAGCTTTCTTT. Translation: CASSKLGQAEAFF.

The chain couples TRBV4-3 to TRBJ1-3; weak D call: TRBD1 (5 bases). Trimming left V 4 bases short and J 0 bases short, with 10 bases between. The V gene's germline CDR1 is LGHNA and CDR2 YSLEER. CDR3 length: 15 residues. The CDR3 nucleotides are TGCGCCAGCAGCCGAGACAGTACCTCTGGAAACACCATATATTTT. Amino acids: CASSRDSTSGNTIYF.

This rearrangement joins TRBV29-1 to TRBJ1-4; 7 bases fit TRBD1. This CDR3 has 14 residues. J lost 8 bases, V lost 5 bases, and 11 bases had no gene match. The germline CDR1 and CDR2 sequences are SQVTM and ANQGSEA. For the CDR3, the DNA is TGCAGCGTTCGTACCAGTGACAGGGCGGAAAAACTGTTTTTT. It translates to CSVRTSDRAEKLFF.

This clone has a single count. The chain has TRBV6-1 and TRBJ2-3; D uncertain. The V end lost 0 bases, the J end lost 3 bases, and 10 bases lay between the germline ends. Germline V gene data show CDR1 as MNHNS and CDR2 as SASEGT. The CDR3 runs to 15 residues. The CDR3 DNA follows: TGTGCCAGCAGTGAAGCCCCTCTTAAGACAGATACGCAGTATTTT. Its protein product is CASSEAPLKTDTQYF.

The chain uses TRBV30 and TRBJ1-6; tentative D call: TRBD1 (5 bases). V dropped 5 bases and J dropped 7 bases, with 18 bases sitting between them. The V gene's germline CDR1 is GTSNPN and CDR2 SVGIG (reference sequence). This CDR3 spans 15 amino acids. Here the CDR3 DNA reads TGTGCCTGGGACCAACCCTGGGGGGGGAATTCACCCCTCCACTTT. Translation gives CAWDQPWGGNSPLHF.

This rearrangement joins TRBV18 to TRBJ1-1, with 12 bases lining up with TRBD1. Per the germline V gene, CDR1 is KGHSH and CDR2 is LQKENI. V trimming: 3 bases; J trimming: 12 bases; junction bases outside the gene matches: 5. This CDR3 spans 13 amino acids. The CDR3 nucleotides read TGTGCCAGCTCACCTCGGGACAGGGGGCTAACTTTCTTT. This gives the protein CASSPRDRGLTFF.

This clone was seen only a few times. Written as DNA, the CDR3 is TGTGCCAGCAGCCCAGGGACGGTGTTCCAAGAGACCCAGTACTTC. Translation gives CASSPGTVFQETQYF. J is TRBJ2-5 and V is TRBV7-8, with D perhaps given as TRBD1 or TRBD2 (5 bases each). Looked up from germline, CDR1 is SGHVS and CDR2 is FQNEAQ. Trimming cost V 5 bases and J 1 base, with 14 bases left between them. CDR3 length equals 15 residues. Full variable domain (rest looked up from reference TRBV7-8 and TRBJ2-5): GAGVSQSPRYKVAKRGQDVALRCDPISGHVSLFWYQQALGQGPEFLTYFQNEAQLDKSGLPSDRFFAERPEGSVSTLKIQRTQQEDSAVYLCASSPGTVFQETQYFGPGTRLLVL.

The chain couples TRBV29-1 to TRBJ2-7; D remains unclear. V was clipped by 4 bases and J by 1 base, with 5 bases between them. Germline V lookup: CDR1 SQVTM, CDR2 ANQGSEA. CDR3 length: 11 amino acids. The CDR3 loop is CSVASSYEQYF. In DNA form, the CDR3 reads TGCAGCGTTGCGTCTTCCTACGAGCAGTACTTC.

The gene calls are TRBV9 and TRBJ1-6; D possibly corresponds to TRBD1 (5 bases). Trimming took 0 bases from V and 7 from J, leaving 11 bases between them. There are 15 residues in the CDR3. Germline V gene data show CDR1 as SGDLS and CDR2 as YYNGEE. CDR3 protein: CASSVVGRANSPLHF. The CDR3 DNA reads TGTGCCAGCAGCGTAGTCGGCAGGGCCAATTCACCCCTCCACTTT.

Written as DNA, the CDR3 is TGTGCCAGCTCTTCAGGGTTCAATGAGCAGTTCTTC. Translation gives CASSSGFNEQFF. The chain has TRBV18 and TRBJ2-1; TRBD1 is a possible D gene (5 bases). Germline values: CDR1 KGHSH, CDR2 LQKENI. The CDR3 covers 12 residues. The V end was cut by 6 bases, the J end by 6 bases, with 9 bases between.

The V and J genes are TRBV10-3 and TRBJ2-1; tentatively, D is TRBD1 (5 bases). This CDR3 is built from 14 residues. Germline V lookup: CDR1 ENHRY, CDR2 SYGVKD. V lost 2 bases, J lost 7 bases, and 12 bases lay in between. The DNA for the CDR3 is TGTGCCATCAGTGAGAGGTGGCCAGGGAATGAGCAGTTCTTC. Its translation: CAISERWPGNEQFF.

This clone showed up just once. Written as DNA, the CDR3 is TGTGCCAGCAGAAAGGGGACAGTCTACTATGGCTACACCTTC. Its translation is CASRKGTVYYGYTF. The genes are TRBV6-6 and TRBJ1-2; 7 positions match TRBD1. Germline V gene lookup returns CDR1 MNHNY and CDR2 SVGAGI (reference sequence). This CDR3 contains 14 residues. J lost 3 bases, V lost 6 bases, and 7 bases had no gene match.

On this clone: An end of the junction does not agree with germline; a read error may underlie this. The genes are TRBV6-5 and TRBJ2-1; D ambiguous. CDR1 and CDR2 from the germline V gene are MNHEY and SVGAGI. This CDR3 contains 15 residues. The CDR3 DNA reads TGTGCCAGCAGTTCAGACCGGAGCTCCTACAGTGAGCAGTTCTTC. Its protein is CASSSDRSSYSEQFF.

The chain is built from TRBV2 and TRBJ2-3; no definite D call. This CDR3 is 14 amino acids long. V was clipped by 8 bases and J by 0 bases, with 12 bases between them. Per the germline V gene, CDR1 is SNHLY and CDR2 is FYNNEI. The CDR3 DNA reads as TGTGCCAGCTGTCGACAATCTAGCACAGATACGCAGTATTTT. This sequence encodes CASCRQSSTDTQYF.

V is TRBV19 and J is TRBJ1-1; unclear D gene. The germline V and J ends were trimmed by 5 bases and 2 bases, with 12 bases remaining between them. The germline V gene encodes CDR1 LNHDA and CDR2 SQIVND (reference sequence). This CDR3 spans 14 amino acids. The CDR3 DNA follows: TGTGCCAGTAGTTTTGGAAGTTTAAACACTGAAGCTTTCTTT. As protein: CASSFGSLNTEAFF.

Note on this clone: A far larger clone is off by one base, so a read error is likely. V and J are TRBV11-3 and TRBJ2-2, with a possible D match to TRBD1 (6 bases). The germline V gene has CDR1 SGHNT and CDR2 YENEEA. The CDR3 consists of 14 residues. V lost 5 bases, J lost 1 base, and 8 bases lay in between. The CDR3 bases are TGTGCCAGCAGCACACAGGGGAACACCGGGGAGCTGTTTTTT. Its translation is CASSTQGNTGELFF.

The chain employs TRBV4-3 and TRBJ1-1; D possibly corresponds to TRBD1 (5 bases). V was clipped by 0 bases and J by 5 bases, with 7 bases between them. CDR1 LGHNA and CDR2 YSLEER come from the germline V gene. The CDR3 runs 13 residues. CDR3 sequence reads: CASSQDRQTEAFF. The CDR3 coding sequence is TGCGCCAGCAGCCAAGATCGACAGACTGAAGCTTTCTTT.